What follows are 25 T cell receptor beta chains derived from one specimen sequenced in a study of cytomegalovirus exposure and HLA in healthy donors (TCRdb year 2017). Libraries were constructed by the immunoSEQ multiplex PCR assay. The table comes from immuneACCESS by way of TCRdb, which keeps in-frame sequences with V and J called. Part of the clones is missing from these tables; in studies checked, under half for an unresolved V gene and the rest for unknown reasons. The sample records approximately 150,000 clones, 85% of which are singletons. 2% to 2.5% of the sample lies in the top ten. Material: PBMCs. These receptors all stem from a man aged 25 to 40 in good health and CMV-seropositive.

In nucleotides, the CDR3 is TGCGCCAGCAGCCAAGCCCCGAGCGGGGGTCCCTACAATGAGCAGTTCTTC. This codes for CASSQAPSGGPYNEQFF. The chain uses TRBV4-3 and TRBJ2-1; 8 bases fit TRBD2. The J segment lost 2 bases and the V segment lost 1 base, leaving 7 bases of the junction unmatched. CDR1 is LGHNA and CDR2 is YSLEER in the germline V gene. The CDR3 has 17 amino acids.

This rearrangement joins TRBV5-4 to TRBJ2-3, with D possibly TRBD2 on 5 matching bases. Trimming pared 5 bases from V and 1 base from J, leaving 8 bases between. This CDR3 has 13 residues. Germline values: CDR1 SGHNT, CDR2 YYREEE (reference sequence). DNA for the CDR3: TGTGCCAGCAGAGTGCGGGGCACAGATACGCAGTATTTT. Translated: CASRVRGTDTQYF.

CDR3 coding DNA: TGTGCCAGCAGTGATCAGACAGGGTGGTATAAGGTTGGCAATGAGCAGTTCTTC. Translated, it gives CASSDQTGWYKVGNEQFF. The genes are TRBV2 and TRBJ2-1; 7 bases agree with TRBD1. V was clipped by 3 bases and J by 6 bases; unmatched bases: 17. Germline loops: CDR1 SNHLY, CDR2 FYNNEI. This CDR3 spans 18 amino acids.

V is TRBV13 and J is TRBJ2-1; D remains unclear. V lost 0 bases and J lost 10, with 4 bases in between. The CDR3 has 11 amino acids. Germline assignment: CDR1 PRHDT and CDR2 FYEKMQ (reference sequence). The CDR3 is CASSLGEEQFF. In DNA, the CDR3 is TGTGCCAGCAGCTTAGGGGAGGAGCAGTTCTTC.

The chain is built from TRBV6-5 and TRBJ1-5; 8 bases are a match to TRBD1. There are 14 residues in the CDR3. Germline CDR1 is MNHEY and CDR2 is SVGAGI. V lost 5 bases, J lost 7 bases, and 7 bases stayed unmatched. CDR3 DNA sequence: TGTGCCAGCAGTGTGAACAGGGGGATGCAGCCCCAGCATTTT. The encoded protein is CASSVNRGMQPQHF.

The chain has TRBV5-1 and TRBJ1-1, with D hard to call. CDR3 length: 14 amino acids. V was trimmed by 4 bases and J by 1 base, leaving 11 bases between them. CDR1 and CDR2 (germline): SGHRS, YFSETQ. Written as DNA, the CDR3 is TGCGCCAGCAGCGAGACCGACAAGAACACTGAAGCTTTCTTT. This encodes CASSETDKNTEAFF.

Worth noting for this clone: The germline gene is not matched at one end of the junction; a read error may be the cause. The chain combines TRBV5-4 with TRBJ1-2; 9 positions match TRBD1. Per germline, CDR1 SGHNT and CDR2 YYREEE (reference sequence). CDR3 length equals 12 residues. CDR3 in amino acids: CASSLGGQGKGF. DNA for the CDR3: TGTGCCAGCAGCTTGGGGGGACAGGGTAAAGGCTTC.

This clone is a singleton in its sample. The chain couples TRBV5-1 to TRBJ2-7; TRBD2 matches at 9 bases. The CDR3 is made up of 16 amino acids. V was clipped by 3 bases and J by 2 bases; unmatched bases: 9. Looked up from germline, CDR1 is SGHRS and CDR2 is YFSETQ. The CDR3 reads CASSYQSSGTPYEQYF. The CDR3, as DNA: TGCGCCAGCAGCTATCAATCTAGCGGGACCCCCTACGAGCAGTACTTC.

The CDR3 region has the DNA TGTGCCAGCAGTTTGGCAAACAGGGAGTCACCCCTCCACTTT. As protein: CASSLANRESPLHF. The chain combines TRBV28 with TRBJ1-6, with D tentatively TRBD1 (6 bases). CDR3 size: 14 residues. Looked up from germline, CDR1 is MDHEN and CDR2 is SYDVKM. The V and J ends lost 3 bases and 10 bases respectively, with 13 bases between them.

The chain carries TRBV18 and TRBJ1-1; a weak D match, TRBD1 (6 bases). Trimming removed 3 bases from V and 0 bases from J, with 17 bases in between. CDR3 length equals 17 residues. Germline-derived CDR1 and CDR2 are KGHSH and LQKENI. Here the CDR3 DNA reads TGTGCCAGCTCACCGCAGGACAGTGCCTTCATGAACACTGAAGCTTTCTTT. This codes for CASSPQDSAFMNTEAFF. Full variable domain (missing parts from reference TRBV18 and TRBJ1-1): NAGVMQNPRHLVRRRGQEARLRCSPMKGHSHVYWYRQLPEEGLKFMVYLQKENIIDESGMPKERFSAEFPKEGPSILRIQQVVRGDSAAYFCASSPQDSAFMNTEAFFGQGTRLTVV.

The J gene is TRBJ2-6, the V gene TRBV6-1; a possible D gene is TRBD1 (5 bases). The CDR3 has 18 amino acids. The V end was cut by 2 bases, the J end by 0 bases, with 14 bases between. From germline, CDR1 is MNHNS and CDR2 SASEGT. In DNA form, the CDR3 reads TGTGCCAGCAGTGAAAATGTGGGGCGTGTCTCTGGGGCCAACGTCCTGACTTTC. Translated: CASSENVGRVSGANVLTF.

The chain carries TRBV15 and TRBJ2-3; TRBD2 agrees at 8 bases. CDR1 LNHNV and CDR2 YYDKDF come from the germline V gene (reference sequence). Trimming at V came to 1 base and at J to 1 base, leaving 4 bases not matched to a gene. The CDR3 covers 16 residues. The chain's CDR3 is CATSRVWREGTDTQYF. CDR3 coding DNA: TGTGCCACCAGCAGAGTTTGGCGGGAGGGCACAGATACGCAGTATTTT. Together with reference TRBV15 and TRBJ2-3, the CDR3 gives the full variable domain: DAMVIQNPRYQVTQFGKPVTLSCSQTLNHNVMYWYQQKSSQAPKLLFHYYDKDFNNEADTPDNFQSRRPNTSFCFLDIRSPGLGDTAMYLCATSRVWREGTDTQYFGPGTRLTVL.

The chain combines TRBV7-8 with TRBJ1-2, with unresolved D. V was pared by 5 bases and J by 10 bases, with 14 bases between. Germline V gene lookup returns CDR1 SGHVS and CDR2 FQNEAQ. The CDR3 extends over 12 amino acids. CDR3 coding DNA: TGTGCCAGCAGCCTCCAGCCAGGATTCTACACCTTC. Translation gives CASSLQPGFYTF.

This chain connects TRBV21-1 to TRBJ2-2; TRBD1, the table's D call, was not compared with the DNA. TRBV21-1 is deemed a pseudogene. The CDR3 has 15 amino acids. CDR3 coding DNA: TGTGCCAGCAGCAAAGTGGGCTCATACGCCGGGGAGCTGTTTTTT. Encoded protein: CASSKVGSYAGELFF.

This clone was observed a single time. This chain links TRBV2 with TRBJ2-7; TRBD2 aligns across 11 bases. After removal of 6 bases from V and 0 bases from J, the junction contained 4 bases not matched to a gene. Germline lookup yields CDR1 SNHLY and CDR2 FYNNEI. The CDR3 runs 15 residues. The DNA for the CDR3 is TGTGCCAGCAGACCTAGCGGGGGGTTCTCCTACGAGCAGTACTTC. Translating gives CASRPSGGFSYEQYF.

The CDR3 protein is CASSSSGSYFYEQYF. CDR3 DNA sequence: TGTGCCAGCAGCTCGTCCGGGTCTTATTTTTACGAGCAGTACTTC. The J gene is TRBJ2-7, the V gene TRBV7-9; D remains unclear. The CDR3 loop spans 15 amino acids. Deletions cut 4 bases from V and 4 bases from J, with 17 bases between. CDR1 is SEHNR, CDR2 FQNEAQ, per germline (reference sequence).

The chain carries TRBV7-2 and TRBJ2-3; the D is unclear. This CDR3 has 15 residues. Trimming removed 6 bases from V and 2 bases from J, with 15 bases in between. Germline values: CDR1 SGHTA, CDR2 FQGNSA. The CDR3 DNA reads TGTGCCAGCAGTAACCAGGCCGATTACACAGATACGCAGTATTTT. It yields the protein CASSNQADYTDTQYF. The full variable domain, completed using reference TRBV7-2 and TRBJ2-3, is GAGVSQSPSNKVTEKGKDVELRCDPISGHTALYWYRQSLGQGLEFLIYFQGNSAPDKSGLPSDRFSAERTGGSVSTLTIQRTQQEDSAVYLCASSNQADYTDTQYFGPGTRLTVL.

The rearrangement uses TRBV2 and TRBJ2-3, with a tentative D call TRBD2 (5 bases). The CDR3 spans 14 residues. CDR1 and CDR2 from the germline V gene are SNHLY and FYNNEI. V lost 1 base and J 0 bases, leaving 5 bases between the germline ends. The CDR3 spells CASSEGLSTDTQYF. The CDR3 nucleotides read TGTGCCAGCAGTGAAGGACTAAGCACAGATACGCAGTATTTT.

The V call is TRBV5-1, the J call TRBJ1-4; D might be TRBD1 (6 bases). Trimming left V 8 bases short and J 0 bases short, with 14 bases between. The CDR3 runs to 15 residues. Germline CDR1 reads SGHRS; CDR2 reads YFSETQ. CDR3 DNA: TGCGCCAGTAGAACCGGGACATCAACTAATGAAAAACTGTTTTTT. This sequence encodes CASRTGTSTNEKLFF.

The chain uses TRBV7-2 and TRBJ2-1, with 9 bases that match TRBD2. The length of the CDR3 is 17 residues. Unmatched junction bases numbered 12, after V lost 1 base and J lost 8 bases. Germline CDR1 reads SGHTA; CDR2 reads FQGNSA. The CDR3 bases are TGTGCCAGCAGCTTAGGGGCTGGGCGGGGGGGCCGGGATGAGCAGTTCTTC. Protein product: CASSLGAGRGGRDEQFF.

The gene calls are TRBV6-5 and TRBJ1-2; 8 bases fit TRBD1. Germline CDR1 is MNHEY and CDR2 is SVGAGI. The CDR3 has 15 residues. V gave up 0 bases and J gave up 3 bases; unmatched junction bases: 3. CDR3 nucleotides: TGTGCCAGCAGTTACTCGGACAGGGCCCACTATGGCTACACCTTC. It codes for CASSYSDRAHYGYTF.

This clone was found a few times. The J gene is TRBJ1-1, the V gene TRBV18, with a weak D call TRBD1 (5 bases). The V gene lost 3 bases and the J gene lost 0 bases, with 8 bases spanning the gap. This CDR3 contains 14 residues. Looked up from germline, CDR1 is KGHSH and CDR2 is LQKENI. The CDR3 loop is CASSPTAMNTEAFF. In nucleotides, the CDR3 is TGTGCCAGCTCACCGACAGCTATGAACACTGAAGCTTTCTTT.

This chain links TRBV10-3 with TRBJ2-3, with 11 positions matching TRBD2. V lost 10 bases, J lost 5 bases, and 11 bases stayed unmatched. This CDR3 region has 15 residues. Germline V CDR1 and CDR2: ENHRY, SYGVKD. CDR3: CATWGLAGGEDTQYF. CDR3 nucleotide sequence: TGTGCCACTTGGGGTCTAGCGGGGGGCGAAGATACGCAGTATTTT.

The genes are TRBV5-4 and TRBJ2-2, with D perhaps TRBD2 (5 bases). This CDR3 is built from 15 residues. From germline, CDR1 is SGHNT and CDR2 YYREEE (reference sequence). The V end lost 2 bases, the J end lost 4 bases, and 12 bases lay between the germline ends. For the CDR3, the DNA is TGTGCCAGCAGCTTACCCTCAGGAGGCACCGGGGAGCTGTTTTTT. Amino acid sequence: CASSLPSGGTGELFF.

This chain connects TRBV10-1 to TRBJ2-4; 10 bases are shared with TRBD2. Germline V gives CDR1 WNHNN, CDR2 SYGVQD (reference sequence). With V trimmed by 4 bases and J by 8 bases, 11 bases remained unmatched. The CDR3 totals 16 residues. CDR3 nucleotide sequence: TGCGCCAGCAGTGGGGATAGCGGGGGGTATAGGGACATTCAGTACTTC. This translates into CASSGDSGGYRDIQYF.